This TCR beta chain stems from a study of blood T cell repertoires in COVID-19 (dated by TCRdb to 2018 to 2021). Regarding the study in general: Samples from collaborators originated in the United States, Italy and Spain and spanned both the acute and convalescent phases of COVID-19. The material from the prospective study consisted of cDNA or gDNA derived from T cells, B-cell-depleted T cells, or PBMCs. Subjects who had been exposed to COVID-19, were actively infected with it, or had recovered from it provided the deeply sampled blood TCRbeta repertoires that made up the dataset. A freely available public database, intended as a resource for researchers studying the immune response to SARS-CoV-2, is where the repertoires were released. The samples were drawn from the first 160 participants of the ongoing ImmuneRACE study and from 1,254 subjects provided by 6 global collaborators. Nearly every sample came with metadata listing a de-identified subject ID, COVID-19 status, age in years and sex. Where available, HLA class I and class II types were taken from metadata supplied by the sample provider and were not determined by assay-based typing. Study-level results and caveats: Clinical and demographic metadata were provided uncurated, with the amount varying by source and participant.

This clone was observed once. What this receptor recognizes is not known. Base qualities are not recorded, but no much larger clone differs from it by a single base. The CDR3 measures 14 amino acids from cysteine to phenylalanine. Just CDR3 DNA is preserved here, 42 bases in frame from base 1. For this chain, trimming is 3 bases at the V end and 3 bases at the J end, and the number of junction bases without a gene match is 6. According to the germline V gene (reference sequence), CDR1 reads DFQATT and CDR2 reads SNEGSKA. TCRbeta CDR3 regions were amplified from genomic DNA using the immunoSEQ Assay, a bias-controlled multiplex PCR. Regarding the original processing steps: Within the assay, amplification of reference gene primers was used to estimate how many nucleated cells each sample contained. Sequence reads were collapsed and filtered to measure the absolute abundance of every unique TCRbeta CDR3 rearrangement. For each sample, productive Simpson clonality was calculated as the square root of Simpson's diversity index over productive rearrangements. This immuneACCESS table, as held by TCRdb, lists in-frame sequences with V and J called but not all clones. Of the missing ones, under half trace to an unresolved V gene in checked studies; the others have no known cause. V and J calls and clone size follow that table, whereas D and trimming were derived from the DNA. This sample holds hundreds of thousands of clones; roughly 85% were observed only once. The ten largest make up around 9.8% of the sample.

Participants in the prospective study were enrolled through a virtual design, were aged roughly 18 to 95 years, and lived in fewer than 30 United States geographic areas. In the prospective study, cohorts were assigned on the basis of participant-reported clinical history obtained from a screening survey and a study questionnaire. Each participant in the prospective study had whole blood, serum and a nasopharyngeal or oropharyngeal swab collected by mobile phlebotomists. Prospective study participants could optionally give additional blood draws and questionnaires over an approximately two-month period. Blood samples from the prospective study were shipped frozen or at room temperature prior to DNA extraction.

The sequenced material came from PBMCs or T cells enriched from blood (not recorded which). This sequence originates from a woman aged 45 to 65 with acute COVID-19. Recombination connected TRBV20-1 to TRBJ1-2, with 8 junctional bases fitting TRBD1. The nucleotide sequence reads as follows: TGCAGTGCTAGTCCAGGGGGCAAGTACTATGGCTACACCTTC. This is translated as CSASPGGKYYGYTF.